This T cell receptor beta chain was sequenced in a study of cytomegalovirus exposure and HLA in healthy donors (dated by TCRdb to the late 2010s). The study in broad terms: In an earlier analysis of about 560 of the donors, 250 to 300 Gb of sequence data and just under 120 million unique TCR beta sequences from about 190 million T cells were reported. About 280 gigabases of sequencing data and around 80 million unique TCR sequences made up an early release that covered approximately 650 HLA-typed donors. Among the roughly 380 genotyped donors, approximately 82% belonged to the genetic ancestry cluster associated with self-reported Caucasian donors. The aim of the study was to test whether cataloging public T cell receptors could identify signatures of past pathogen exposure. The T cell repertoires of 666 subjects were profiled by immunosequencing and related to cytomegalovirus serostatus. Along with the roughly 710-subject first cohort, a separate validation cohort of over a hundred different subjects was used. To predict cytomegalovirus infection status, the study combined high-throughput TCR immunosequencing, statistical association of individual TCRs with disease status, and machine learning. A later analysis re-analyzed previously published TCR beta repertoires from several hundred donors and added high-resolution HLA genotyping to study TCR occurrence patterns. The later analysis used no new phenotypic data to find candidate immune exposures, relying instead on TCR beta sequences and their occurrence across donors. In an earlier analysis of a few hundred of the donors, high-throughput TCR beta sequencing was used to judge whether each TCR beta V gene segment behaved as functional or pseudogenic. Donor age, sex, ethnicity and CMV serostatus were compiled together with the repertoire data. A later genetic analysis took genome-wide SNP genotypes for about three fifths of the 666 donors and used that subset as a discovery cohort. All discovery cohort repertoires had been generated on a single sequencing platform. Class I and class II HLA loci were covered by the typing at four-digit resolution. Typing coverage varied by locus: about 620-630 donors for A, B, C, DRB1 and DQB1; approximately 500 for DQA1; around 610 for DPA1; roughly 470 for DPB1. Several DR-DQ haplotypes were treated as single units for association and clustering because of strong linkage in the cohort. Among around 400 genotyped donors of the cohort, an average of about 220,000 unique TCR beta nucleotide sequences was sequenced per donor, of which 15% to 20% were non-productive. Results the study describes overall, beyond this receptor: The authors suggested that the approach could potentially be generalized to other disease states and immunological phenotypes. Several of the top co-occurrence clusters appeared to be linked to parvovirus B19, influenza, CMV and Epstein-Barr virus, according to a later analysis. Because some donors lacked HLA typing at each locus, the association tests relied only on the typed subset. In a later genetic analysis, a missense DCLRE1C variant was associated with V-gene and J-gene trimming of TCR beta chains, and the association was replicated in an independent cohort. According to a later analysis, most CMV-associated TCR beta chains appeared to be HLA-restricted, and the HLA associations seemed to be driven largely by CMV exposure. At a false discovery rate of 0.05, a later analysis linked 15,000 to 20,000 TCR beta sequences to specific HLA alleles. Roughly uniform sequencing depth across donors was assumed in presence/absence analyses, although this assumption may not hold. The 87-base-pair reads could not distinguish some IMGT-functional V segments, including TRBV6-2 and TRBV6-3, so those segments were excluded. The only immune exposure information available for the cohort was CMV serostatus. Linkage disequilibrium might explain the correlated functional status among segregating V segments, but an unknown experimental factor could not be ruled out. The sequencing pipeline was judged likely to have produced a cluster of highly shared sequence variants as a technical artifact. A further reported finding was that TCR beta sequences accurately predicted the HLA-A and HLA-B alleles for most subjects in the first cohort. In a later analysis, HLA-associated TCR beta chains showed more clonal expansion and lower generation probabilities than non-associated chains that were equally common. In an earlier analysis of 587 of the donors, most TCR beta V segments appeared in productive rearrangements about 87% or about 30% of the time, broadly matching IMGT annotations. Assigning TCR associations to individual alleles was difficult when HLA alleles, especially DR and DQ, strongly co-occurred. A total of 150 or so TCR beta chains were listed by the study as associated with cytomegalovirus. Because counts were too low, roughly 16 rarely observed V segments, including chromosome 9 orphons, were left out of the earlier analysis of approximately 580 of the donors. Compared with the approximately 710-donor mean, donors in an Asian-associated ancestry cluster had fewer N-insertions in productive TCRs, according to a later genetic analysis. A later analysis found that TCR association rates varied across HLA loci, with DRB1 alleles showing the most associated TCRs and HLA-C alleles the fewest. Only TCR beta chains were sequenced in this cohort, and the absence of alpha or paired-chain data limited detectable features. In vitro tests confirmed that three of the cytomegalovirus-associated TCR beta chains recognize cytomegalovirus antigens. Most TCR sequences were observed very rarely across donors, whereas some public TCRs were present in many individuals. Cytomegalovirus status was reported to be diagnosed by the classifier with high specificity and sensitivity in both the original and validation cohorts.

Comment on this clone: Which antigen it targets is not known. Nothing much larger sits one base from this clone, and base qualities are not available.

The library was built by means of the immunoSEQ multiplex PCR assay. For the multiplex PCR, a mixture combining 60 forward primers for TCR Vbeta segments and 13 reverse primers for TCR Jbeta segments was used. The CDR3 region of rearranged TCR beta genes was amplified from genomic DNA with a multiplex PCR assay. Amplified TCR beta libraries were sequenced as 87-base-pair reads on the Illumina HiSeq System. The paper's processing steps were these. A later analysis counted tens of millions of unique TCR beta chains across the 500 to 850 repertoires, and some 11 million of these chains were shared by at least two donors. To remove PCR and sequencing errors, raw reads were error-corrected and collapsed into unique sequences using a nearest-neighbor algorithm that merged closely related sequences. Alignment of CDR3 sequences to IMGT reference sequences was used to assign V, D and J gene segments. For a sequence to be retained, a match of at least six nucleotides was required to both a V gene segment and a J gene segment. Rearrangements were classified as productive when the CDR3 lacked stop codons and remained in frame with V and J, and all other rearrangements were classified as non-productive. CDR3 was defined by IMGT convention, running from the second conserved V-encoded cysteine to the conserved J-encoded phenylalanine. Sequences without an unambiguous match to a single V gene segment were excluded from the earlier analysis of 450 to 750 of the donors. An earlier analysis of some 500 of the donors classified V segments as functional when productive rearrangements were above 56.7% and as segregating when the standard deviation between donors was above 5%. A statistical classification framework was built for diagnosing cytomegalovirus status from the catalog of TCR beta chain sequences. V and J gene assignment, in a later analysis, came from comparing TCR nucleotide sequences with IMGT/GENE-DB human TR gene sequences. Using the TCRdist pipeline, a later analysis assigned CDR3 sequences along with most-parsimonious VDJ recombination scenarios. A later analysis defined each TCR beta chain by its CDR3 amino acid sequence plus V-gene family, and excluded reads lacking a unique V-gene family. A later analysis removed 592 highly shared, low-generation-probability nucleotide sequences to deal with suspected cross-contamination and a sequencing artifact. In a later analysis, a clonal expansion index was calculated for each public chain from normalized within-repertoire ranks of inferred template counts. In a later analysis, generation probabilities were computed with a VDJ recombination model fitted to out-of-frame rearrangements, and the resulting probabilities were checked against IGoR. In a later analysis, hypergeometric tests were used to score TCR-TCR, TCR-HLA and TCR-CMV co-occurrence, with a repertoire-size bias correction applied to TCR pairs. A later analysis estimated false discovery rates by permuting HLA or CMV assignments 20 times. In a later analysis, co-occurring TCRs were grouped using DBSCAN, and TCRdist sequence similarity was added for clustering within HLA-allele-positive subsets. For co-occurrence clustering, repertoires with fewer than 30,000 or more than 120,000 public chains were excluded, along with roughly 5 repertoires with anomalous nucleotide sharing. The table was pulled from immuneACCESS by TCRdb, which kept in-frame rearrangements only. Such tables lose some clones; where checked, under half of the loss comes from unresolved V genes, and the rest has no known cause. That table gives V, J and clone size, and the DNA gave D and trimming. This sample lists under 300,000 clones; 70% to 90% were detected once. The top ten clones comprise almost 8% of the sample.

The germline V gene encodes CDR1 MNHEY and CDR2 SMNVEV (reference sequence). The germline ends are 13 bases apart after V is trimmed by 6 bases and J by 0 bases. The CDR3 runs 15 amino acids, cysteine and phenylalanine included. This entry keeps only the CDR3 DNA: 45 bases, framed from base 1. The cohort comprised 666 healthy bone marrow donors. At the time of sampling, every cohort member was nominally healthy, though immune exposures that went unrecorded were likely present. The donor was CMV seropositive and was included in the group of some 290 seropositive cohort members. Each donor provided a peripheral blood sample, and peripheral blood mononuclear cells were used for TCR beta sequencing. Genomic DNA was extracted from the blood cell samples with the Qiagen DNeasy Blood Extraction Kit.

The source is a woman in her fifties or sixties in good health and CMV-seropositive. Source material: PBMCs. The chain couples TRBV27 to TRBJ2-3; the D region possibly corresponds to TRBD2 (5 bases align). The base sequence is TGTGCCAGCAGCTTTGGGAGCCCTAGCACAGATACGCAGTATTTT. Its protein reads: CASSFGSPSTDTQYF.